This T cell receptor (beta chain) was identified during a study of CD8+CD57+ T cells in acquired aplastic anemia. Background on the study: Sorted CD4+ and CD8+ cells yielded DNA averaging approximately 3.5 ug.

Patients sequenced had flow cytometry evidence of CD8+CD57+ cell expansion. Patients had not yet gotten any therapy when their blood was taken for sampling. Comments on this clonotype: Its antigen is still unknown.

The TCR beta profiling, which covered VDJ combination and CDR3 sequence, was carried out using genomic DNA as the template. Using its own MiXCR run on the reads, TCRdb lists one record per CDR3 protein. The data hold around 430,000 distinct CDR3 sequences, with roughly a third observed a single time. Points from the study as a whole: Patients and controls turned out to have twenty-nine CD8+ CDR3 sequences in common.

The receptor was derived from a human donor with aplastic anemia. The sequenced sample consisted of sorted CD4+, CD8+, or CD8+CD57+ T cells (not recorded which) from PBMCs.

CDR3 in DNA: TGCAGCGTGCTCACAGGGTACGCAGATACGCAGTATTTT. The encoded protein is CSVLTGYADTQYF. The chain employs TRBV29-1 and TRBJ2-3; perhaps TRBD1 as D (6 bases). V dropped 6 bases and J dropped 4 bases, with 14 bases sitting between them. This CDR3 is built from 13 residues. Germline-derived CDR1 and CDR2 are SQVTM and ANQGSEA.